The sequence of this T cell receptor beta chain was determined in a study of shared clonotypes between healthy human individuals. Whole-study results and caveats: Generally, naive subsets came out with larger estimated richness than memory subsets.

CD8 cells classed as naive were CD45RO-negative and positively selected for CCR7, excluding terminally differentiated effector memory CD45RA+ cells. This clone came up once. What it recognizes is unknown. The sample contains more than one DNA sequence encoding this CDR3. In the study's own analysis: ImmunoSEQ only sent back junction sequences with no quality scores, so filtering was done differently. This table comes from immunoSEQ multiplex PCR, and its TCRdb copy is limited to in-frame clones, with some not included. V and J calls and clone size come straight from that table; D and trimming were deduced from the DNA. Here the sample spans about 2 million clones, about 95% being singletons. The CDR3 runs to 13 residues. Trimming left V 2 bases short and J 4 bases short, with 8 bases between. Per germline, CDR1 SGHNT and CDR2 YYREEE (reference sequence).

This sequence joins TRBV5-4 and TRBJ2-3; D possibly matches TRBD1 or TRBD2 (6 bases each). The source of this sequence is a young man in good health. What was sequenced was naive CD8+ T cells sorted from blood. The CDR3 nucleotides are TGTGCCAGCAGCTTCGGGGGCCCAGATACGCAGTATTTT. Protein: CASSFGGPDTQYF.